Following are 16 T cell receptor beta chains from one sample sequenced in a study of cytomegalovirus exposure and HLA in healthy donors. Primers for the PCR totalled 60 Vbeta and 13 Jbeta. Data came from immunoSEQ multiplex PCR; TCRdb stores just in-frame clones and leaves some out. The sample comprises approximately 180,000 clones, more than 60% of which are singletons, and over 2% rests with the top ten. Specimen: PBMCs. The receptors come from a human donor in good health.

The genes are TRBV2 and TRBJ2-7, with D perhaps TRBD1 (5 bases). The V and J ends lost 5 bases and 5 bases respectively, with 19 bases between them. The CDR3 runs 15 residues. CDR1 is SNHLY, CDR2 FYNNEI, per germline. The CDR3 loop reads CASSLRQTAWDEQYF. The CDR3 nucleotides are TGTGCCAGCAGTCTGAGACAGACGGCTTGGGACGAGCAGTACTTC. Variable domain in full (rest from reference TRBV2 and TRBJ2-7): EPEVTQTPSHQVTQMGQEVILRCVPISNHLYFYWYRQILGQKVEFLVSFYNNEISEKSEIFDDQFSVERPDGSNFTLKIRSTKLEDSAMYFCASSLRQTAWDEQYFGPGTRLTVT.

The V and J genes are TRBV4-1 and TRBJ2-7, with TRBD1 identical over 7 bases. The V gene's germline CDR1 is MGHRA and CDR2 YSYEKL. The ends lost 0 bases at V and 4 bases at J; junction bases unmatched: 9. This CDR3 comprises 16 residues. The CDR3 DNA follows: TGCGCCAGCAGCCAAGATCCCAGACAGGGTAGTTACGAGCAGTACTTC. The encoded protein is CASSQDPRQGSYEQYF.

In nucleotides, the CDR3 is TGTGCCAGCAGCTCCCTGACAGGGGACCGTGTGGGCGAGCAGTACTTC. Amino acid sequence: CASSSLTGDRVGEQYF. The chain joins TRBV21-1 to TRBJ2-7; the DNA was not used to check the table's D call, TRBD1. TRBV21-1 is shown as a pseudogene. The CDR3 length is 16 residues.

The rearrangement links TRBV19 to TRBJ1-2; 7 bases match TRBD1. Germline lookup yields CDR1 LNHDA and CDR2 SQIVND (reference sequence). This CDR3 has 13 residues. The V gene end was trimmed by 7 bases and the J gene end by 5 bases; junction bases not matched to a gene: 7. The DNA for the CDR3 is TGTGCCAGTACCAGACAGGGCCCTTATGGCTACACCTTC. This encodes CASTRQGPYGYTF.

The CDR3 nucleotides read TGTGCCAGCAGCTTCATCAGGGAAGGGGGTGGGGAGCAGTACTTC. Its translation: CASSFIREGGGEQYF. This chain joins TRBV5-6 and TRBJ2-7; possible D gene TRBD1, 6 bases. CDR3 size: 15 residues. Trimming shortened V by 2 bases and J by 7 bases, and 19 bases separated the two germline ends. The germline CDR1 and CDR2 sequences are SGHDT and YYEEEE.

This sequence joins TRBV2 and TRBJ2-7; tentative D call: TRBD2 (5 bases). V lost 0 bases and J lost 3, with 12 bases in between. Germline V CDR1 and CDR2: SNHLY, FYNNEI. This CDR3 spans 15 amino acids. The CDR3 bases are TGTGCCAGCAGTGAAGCGCGGTCAGGACTCTACGAGCAGTACTTC. It encodes CASSEARSGLYEQYF.

The chain has TRBV7-9 and TRBJ1-1, with D possibly being TRBD1 (6 bases). Trimming stripped 4 bases from V and 1 base from J, with 10 bases between. Germline assignment: CDR1 SEHNR and CDR2 FQNEAQ (reference sequence). The length of the CDR3 is 14 residues. This chain's CDR3 is CASSSGQKNTEAFF. In nucleotides, the CDR3 is TGTGCCAGCAGCTCGGGACAAAAGAACACTGAAGCTTTCTTT.

The V call is TRBV30, the J call TRBJ1-4, with a tentative D call TRBD1 (5 bases). Germline assignment: CDR1 GTSNPN and CDR2 SVGIG (reference sequence). Trimming pared 6 bases from V and 2 bases from J, leaving 10 bases between. This CDR3 is 13 amino acids long. The CDR3 region has the DNA TGTGCCTGCCAAGGGGATACTAATGAAAAACTGTTTTTT. Translated, it gives CACQGDTNEKLFF.

The V gene is TRBV5-1, the J gene TRBJ2-7; 11 bases are a match to TRBD1. Trimming cost V 5 bases and J 6 bases; bases outside gene matches: 7. Germline V lookup: CDR1 SGHRS, CDR2 YFSETQ. The CDR3 spans 14 residues. The DNA of the CDR3 is TGCGCCAGCAGACCCGGGACAGGGGGTCGCGAGCAGTACTTC. This encodes CASRPGTGGREQYF.

The J gene is TRBJ2-5, the V gene TRBV18, with D perhaps TRBD1 (5 bases). Trimming took off 2 bases at V and 4 bases at J, with 11 bases between the two ends. The CDR3 contains 14 residues. Germline V lookup: CDR1 KGHSH, CDR2 LQKENI. The chain's CDR3 is CASSPGNRGETQYF. The CDR3 DNA reads TGTGCCAGCTCACCAGGGAATAGGGGAGAGACCCAGTACTTC. Drawing the rest from reference TRBV18 and TRBJ2-5, the complete variable domain is NAGVMQNPRHLVRRRGQEARLRCSPMKGHSHVYWYRQLPEEGLKFMVYLQKENIIDESGMPKERFSAEFPKEGPSILRIQQVVRGDSAAYFCASSPGNRGETQYFGPGTRLLVL.

This clone was counted between two and nine times. V gene TRBV5-4 combines with J gene TRBJ1-1; TRBD1 is a possible D gene (5 bases). The V gene lost 0 bases and the J gene lost 6 bases, with 18 bases spanning the gap. This CDR3 contains 16 residues. The V gene's germline CDR1 is SGHNT and CDR2 YYREEE (reference sequence). The CDR3 DNA sequence: TGTGCCAGCAGCTTGGGAGGGGCTGGGACTCTGGCTGAAGCTTTCTTT. It translates to CASSLGGAGTLAEAFF.

V usage is TRBV4-2 and J usage is TRBJ1-1, with 9 bases lining up with TRBD1. The trim removed 3 bases at V and 6 bases at J, leaving 14 bases unmatched. The V gene's germline CDR1 is LGHNA and CDR2 YNFKEQ. The CDR3 loop spans 17 amino acids. The CDR3 nucleotides read TGTGCCAGCAGCCAGGACTACAGGGGGCTTACCCCCCCTGAAGCTTTCTTT. Its translation: CASSQDYRGLTPPEAFF.

This clone was seen only once. This chain connects TRBV18 to TRBJ1-3; weak D call: TRBD1 (6 bases). The CDR3 totals 15 residues. CDR1 is KGHSH and CDR2 is LQKENI in the germline V gene. Trimming cost V 3 bases and J 1 base, with 10 bases left between them. The CDR3, as DNA: TGTGCCAGCTCACCGACACAGGGATCTGGAAACACCATATATTTT. This codes for CASSPTQGSGNTIYF.

A few counts support this clone. V is TRBV20-1 and J is TRBJ2-4; a weak D match, TRBD1 (5 bases). V was clipped by 3 bases and J by 5 bases, with 5 bases between them. CDR1 and CDR2 from the germline V gene are DFQATT and SNEGSKA (reference sequence). The CDR3 covers 11 residues. CDR3 bases: TGCAGTGCTAGCAGGGAAAACATTCAGTACTTC. This sequence encodes CSASRENIQYF.

The sample holds a few counts of this clone. The chain has TRBV6-1 and TRBJ1-3; maybe TRBD1 (5 bases). This CDR3 comprises 13 residues. Germline assignment: CDR1 MNHNS and CDR2 SASEGT. The V gene lost 5 bases and the J gene lost 2 bases, with 7 bases spanning the gap. The DNA for the CDR3 is TGTGCCAGCAGTTGGGGGGCTGGAAACACCATATATTTT. This translates into CASSWGAGNTIYF.

This CDR3 is CASSLRQGIIYEQYF. The CDR3 DNA sequence: TGTGCCAGCAGCTTAAGACAGGGTATTATCTACGAGCAGTACTTC. The genes are TRBV7-6 and TRBJ2-7; 7 bases map to TRBD1. The CDR3 sequence is 15 residues long. Germline assignment: CDR1 SGHVS and CDR2 FNYEAQ. J lost 3 bases, V lost 2 bases, and 7 bases had no gene match.